This T cell receptor (beta chain) was documented in a study of T cell changes during pregnancy in multiple sclerosis. Profiled with immunoSEQ multiplex PCR; TCRdb holds only in-frame clones, not every one. Of approximately 70,000 clones listed, about 90% are singletons. This CDR3 spans 16 amino acids. The genes are TRBV7-5 and TRBJ1-5; the DNA was not used to check the table's D call, TRBD1. TRBV7-5 is a pseudogene. The source is a female donor with multiple sclerosis, enrolled in a pregnancy study. The sample consisted of peripheral blood, taken after pregnancy. CDR3 coding DNA: TGTGCCAGAAGCTCCCCCGAGACAGGGGACAATCAGCCCCAGCATTTT. Its protein product is CARSSPETGDNQPQHF.